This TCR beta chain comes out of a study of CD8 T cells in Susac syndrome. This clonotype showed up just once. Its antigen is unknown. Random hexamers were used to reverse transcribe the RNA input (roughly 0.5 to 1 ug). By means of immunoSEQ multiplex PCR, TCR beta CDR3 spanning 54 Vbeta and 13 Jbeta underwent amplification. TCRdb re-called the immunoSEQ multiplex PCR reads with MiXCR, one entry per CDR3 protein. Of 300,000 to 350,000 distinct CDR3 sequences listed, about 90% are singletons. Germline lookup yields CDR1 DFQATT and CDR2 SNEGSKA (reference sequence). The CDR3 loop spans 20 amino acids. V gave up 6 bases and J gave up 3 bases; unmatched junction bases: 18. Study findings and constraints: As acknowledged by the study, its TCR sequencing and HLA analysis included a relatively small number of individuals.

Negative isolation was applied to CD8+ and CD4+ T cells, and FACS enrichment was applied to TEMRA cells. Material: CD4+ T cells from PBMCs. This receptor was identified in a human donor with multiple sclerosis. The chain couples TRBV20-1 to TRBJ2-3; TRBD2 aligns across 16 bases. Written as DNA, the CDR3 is TGCAGTGCAGATACAGGGGCGACGGGACTAGCGGGAGGGGGGACAGATACGCAGTATTTT. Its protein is CSADTGATGLAGGGTDTQYF.